This T cell receptor beta chain was identified in a study of blood T cell repertoires in COVID-19 (dated by TCRdb to 2020 to 2021). About the investigation overall: Samples covering the acute and convalescent phases of COVID-19 were provided by collaborators in the United States, Italy and Spain. The prospective study material was composed of cDNA or gDNA derived from T cells, B-cell-depleted T cells, or PBMCs. The dataset comprised deeply sampled blood TCRbeta repertoires from subjects exposed to, actively infected with, or recovered from COVID-19. The repertoires were released in a freely available public database meant as a resource for research on the immune response to SARS-CoV-2. The samples were drawn from two sources: the first 160 participants of the ongoing ImmuneRACE study, and 950 to 1,500 subjects contributed by 6 global collaborators. Nearly every sample came with metadata listing a de-identified subject ID, COVID-19 status, age in years and sex. Where available, HLA class I and class II types were obtained from metadata supplied by the sample provider rather than from assay-based typing.

The collaborating institutions used their own protocols to collect whole blood in K2EDTA tubes. For TCRbeta analysis, collaborator samples were shipped as frozen whole blood, as isolated PBMCs, or as DNA extracted from either sample type. Results the study describes overall, beyond this receptor: Clinical and demographic metadata were provided uncurated, with the amount varying by source and participant.

TCRbeta CDR3 regions were amplified from genomic DNA using the immunoSEQ Assay, a bias-controlled multiplex PCR. The paper's processing steps were these. Within the assay, amplification of reference gene primers was used to estimate how many nucleated cells each sample contained. Sequence reads were collapsed and filtered to measure the absolute abundance of every unique TCRbeta CDR3 rearrangement. For each sample, productive Simpson clonality was calculated by taking the square root of Simpson's diversity index across productive rearrangements. This immuneACCESS table, as held by TCRdb, lists in-frame sequences with V and J called but not all clones. Of the missing ones, under half trace to an unresolved V gene in checked studies; the others have no known cause. Clonal size and the V and J genes are those of that table, whereas D and trimming came from the DNA. The table for this sample lists about 40,000 clones; approximately 81% of them were counted only once. The ten largest clones take up 25% to 30% of the sample.

Measured from the cysteine to the phenylalanine, the CDR3 is 15 residues long. The CDR3 DNA has 45 bases and is translated from base 1. From a lookup of the germline V gene, CDR1 and CDR2 are SQVTM and ANQGSEA. Trimming at the junction amounts to 6 bases on V and 2 bases on J, and the germline ends lie 19 bases apart. Turning to this clone: This receptor's antigen is unknown. No quality values exist for individual bases; no much larger clone is one base distant.

The sequenced material came from peripheral blood. The receptor's source is a man older than 75 with active or convalescent COVID-19. Here the chain combines TRBV29-1 and TRBJ2-5; TRBD1 is possibly the D segment (5 matching bases). The DNA reads as follows: TGCAGCGTAGCTCCCACGAGGACACCTCAAGAGACCCAGTACTTC. This sequence encodes CSVAPTRTPQETQYF. This CDR3, with the reference TRBV29-1 and TRBJ2-5 proteins standing in past its ends, gives the full variable domain SAVISQKPSRDICQRGTSLTIQCQVDSQVTMMFWYRQQPGQSLTLIATANQGSEATYESGFVIDKFPISRPNLTFSTLTVSNMSPEDSSIYLCSVAPTRTPQETQYFGPGTRLLVL.